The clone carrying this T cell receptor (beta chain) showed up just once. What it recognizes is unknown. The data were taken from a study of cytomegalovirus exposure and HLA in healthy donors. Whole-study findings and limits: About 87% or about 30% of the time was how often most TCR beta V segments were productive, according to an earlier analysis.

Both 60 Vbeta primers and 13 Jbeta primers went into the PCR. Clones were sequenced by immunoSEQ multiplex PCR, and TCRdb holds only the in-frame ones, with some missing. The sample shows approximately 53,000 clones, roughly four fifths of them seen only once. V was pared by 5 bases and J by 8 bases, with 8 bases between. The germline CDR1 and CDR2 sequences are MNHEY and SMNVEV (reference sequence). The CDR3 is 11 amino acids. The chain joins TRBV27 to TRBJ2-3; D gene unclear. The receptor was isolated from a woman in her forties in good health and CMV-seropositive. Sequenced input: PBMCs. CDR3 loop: CASSEETTQYF. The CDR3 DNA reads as TGTGCCAGCAGTGAGGAGACTACGCAGTATTTT.